This T cell receptor beta chain was sequenced during a study of cytomegalovirus exposure and HLA in healthy donors. The V gene lost 7 bases and the J gene lost 5 bases, with 20 bases spanning the gap. Germline V gene data show CDR1 as MRHNA and CDR2 as SNTAGT. The length of the CDR3 is 16 residues. Points on this clone: Its cognate antigen is unknown.

These donors counted as nominally healthy when sampled, but unrecorded immune exposures were likely. General study findings and limits: Later on, an analysis showed TCR association rates differing by HLA locus, with DRB1 the most and HLA-C the fewest.

Amplification used 60 Vbeta primers and 13 Jbeta primers. Sequencing was performed with immunoSEQ multiplex PCR; in TCRdb, only in-frame clones are kept and a portion is missing. The data show roughly 250,000 clones, 80% seen once. Sequencing used PBMCs. The source is a girl between 2 and 10 years old in good health and CMV-seronegative. This chain connects TRBV6-4 to TRBJ1-4; possible D gene TRBD1, 6 bases. The CDR3 loop reads CASNRGRGRVNEKLFF. CDR3 bases: TGTGCCAGCAACCGCGGGCGGGGGCGGGTAAATGAAAAACTGTTTTTT.